This TCR beta chain was found in a study of cytomegalovirus exposure and HLA in healthy donors. The overall study: An early release of data contained about 85 million unique TCRs, which came from HLA-typed donors. Study results and caveats: Indistinguishability led to the exclusion of some V segments, TRBV6-2 and TRBV6-3 included. Further analysis, carried out later, found HLA-associated TCR beta chains more clonally expanded than equally common other chains.

The primer mix had 60 Vbeta and 13 Jbeta primers. Only in-frame clones appear in the TCRdb table, and some are missing; sequencing was by immunoSEQ multiplex PCR. The sample lists 140,000 to 150,000 clones, 75% to 80% seen once, with around 2.9% in the top ten. The J segment lost 5 bases and the V segment lost 3 bases, leaving 6 bases of the junction unmatched. The CDR3 is 14 residues long. Germline loops: CDR1 GTSNPN, CDR2 SVGIG (reference sequence). As concerns this clone: Its antigen is not known.

This chain connects TRBV30 to TRBJ1-4; TRBD1 aligns across 7 bases. The TCR originated in a middle-aged man in good health and CMV-seropositive. Sequencing was performed on PBMCs. CDR3 bases: TGTGCCTGGAGGGGGACAGTAATCAATGAAAAACTGTTTTTT. Its translation: CAWRGTVINEKLFF.